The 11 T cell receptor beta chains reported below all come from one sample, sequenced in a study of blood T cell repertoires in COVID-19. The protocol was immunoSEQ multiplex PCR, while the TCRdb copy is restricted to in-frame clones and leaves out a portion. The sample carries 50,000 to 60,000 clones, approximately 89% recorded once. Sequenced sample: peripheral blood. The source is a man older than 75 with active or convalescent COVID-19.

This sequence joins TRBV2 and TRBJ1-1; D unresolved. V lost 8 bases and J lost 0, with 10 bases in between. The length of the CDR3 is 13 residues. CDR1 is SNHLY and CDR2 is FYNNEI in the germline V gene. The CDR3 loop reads CASARVMNTEAFF. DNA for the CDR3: TGTGCCAGCGCGCGAGTGATGAACACTGAAGCTTTCTTT.

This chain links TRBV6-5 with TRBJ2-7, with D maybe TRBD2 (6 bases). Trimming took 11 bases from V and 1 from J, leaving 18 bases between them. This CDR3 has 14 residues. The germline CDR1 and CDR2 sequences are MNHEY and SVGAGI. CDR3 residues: CAARKGGKSYEQYF. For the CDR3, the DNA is TGTGCCGCCCGTAAGGGAGGAAAATCCTACGAGCAGTACTTC.

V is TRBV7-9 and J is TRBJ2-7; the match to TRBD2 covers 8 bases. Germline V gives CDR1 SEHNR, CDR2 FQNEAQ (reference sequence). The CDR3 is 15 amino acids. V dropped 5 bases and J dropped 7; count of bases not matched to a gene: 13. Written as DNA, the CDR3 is TGTGCCAGCAGCCTTAGCGGGGCCTCTTTTGAGGAGCAGTACTTC. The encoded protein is CASSLSGASFEEQYF.

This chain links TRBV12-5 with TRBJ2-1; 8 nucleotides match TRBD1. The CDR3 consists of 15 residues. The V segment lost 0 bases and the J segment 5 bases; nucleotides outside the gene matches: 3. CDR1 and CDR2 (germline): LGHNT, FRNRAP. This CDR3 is CASGLVRQGHNEQFF. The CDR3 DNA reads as TGTGCTAGTGGTTTGGTACGACAGGGGCACAATGAGCAGTTCTTC.

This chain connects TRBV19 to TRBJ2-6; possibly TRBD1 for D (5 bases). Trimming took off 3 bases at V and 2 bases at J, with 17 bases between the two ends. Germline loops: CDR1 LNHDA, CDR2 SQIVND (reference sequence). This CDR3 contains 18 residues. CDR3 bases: TGTGCCAGTAGTATCTTTAAGGGGTTAAGCACTGGGGCCAACGTCCTGACTTTC. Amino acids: CASSIFKGLSTGANVLTF. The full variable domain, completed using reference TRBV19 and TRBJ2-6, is DGGITQSPKYLFRKEGQNVTLSCEQNLNHDAMYWYRQDPGQGLRLIYYSQIVNDFQKGDIAEGYSVSREKKESFPLTVTSAQKNPTAFYLCASSIFKGLSTGANVLTFGAGSRLTVL.

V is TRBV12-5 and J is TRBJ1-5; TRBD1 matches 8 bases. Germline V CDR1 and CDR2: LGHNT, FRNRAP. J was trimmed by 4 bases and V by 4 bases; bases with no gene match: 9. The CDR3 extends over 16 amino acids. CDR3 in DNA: TGTGCTAGTGGTTCTGACAGGGGATCGGGAAATCAGCCCCAGCATTTT. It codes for CASGSDRGSGNQPQHF.

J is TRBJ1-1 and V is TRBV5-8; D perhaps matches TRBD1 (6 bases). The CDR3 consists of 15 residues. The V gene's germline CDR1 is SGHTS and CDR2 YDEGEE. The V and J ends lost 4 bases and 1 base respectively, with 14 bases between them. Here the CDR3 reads CASSRMGAGNTEAFF. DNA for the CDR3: TGTGCCAGCAGCCGAATGGGGGCAGGGAACACTGAAGCTTTCTTT. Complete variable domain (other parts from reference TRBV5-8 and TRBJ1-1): EAGVTQSPTHLIKTRGQQATLRCSPISGHTSVYWYQQALGLGLQFLLWYDEGEERNRGNFPPRFSGRQFPNYSSELNVNALELEDSALYLCASSRMGAGNTEAFFGQGTRLTVV.

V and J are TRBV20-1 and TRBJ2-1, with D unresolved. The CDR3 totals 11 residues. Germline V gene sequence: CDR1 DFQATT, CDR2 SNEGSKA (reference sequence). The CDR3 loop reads CSRLYYNEQFF. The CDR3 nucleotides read TGCAGCCGACTGTACTACAATGAGCAGTTCTTC.

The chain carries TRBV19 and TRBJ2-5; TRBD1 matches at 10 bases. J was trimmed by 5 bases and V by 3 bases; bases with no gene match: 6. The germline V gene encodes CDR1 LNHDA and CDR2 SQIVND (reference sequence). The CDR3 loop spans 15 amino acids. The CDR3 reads CASSIAVGQGETQYF. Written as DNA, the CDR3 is TGTGCCAGTAGTATCGCCGTGGGACAGGGGGAGACCCAGTACTTC. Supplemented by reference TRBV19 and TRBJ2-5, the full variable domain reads DGGITQSPKYLFRKEGQNVTLSCEQNLNHDAMYWYRQDPGQGLRLIYYSQIVNDFQKGDIAEGYSVSREKKESFPLTVTSAQKNPTAFYLCASSIAVGQGETQYFGPGTRLLVL.

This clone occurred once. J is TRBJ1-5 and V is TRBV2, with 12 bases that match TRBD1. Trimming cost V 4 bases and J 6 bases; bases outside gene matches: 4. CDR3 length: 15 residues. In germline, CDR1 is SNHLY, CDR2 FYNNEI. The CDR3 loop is CASSAGTGGGQPQHF. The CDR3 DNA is TGTGCCAGCAGTGCCGGGACAGGGGGCGGTCAGCCCCAGCATTTT.

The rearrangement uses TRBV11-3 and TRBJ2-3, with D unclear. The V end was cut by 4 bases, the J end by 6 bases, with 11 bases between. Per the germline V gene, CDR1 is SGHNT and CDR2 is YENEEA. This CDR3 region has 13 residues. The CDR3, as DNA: TGTGCCAGCAGCTCGGTACTTATGGATACGCAGTATTTT. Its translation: CASSSVLMDTQYF.